This entry describes one TCR beta chain. Its specificity is unknown. The sample is drawn from a study of T cell repertoires in cytomegalovirus infection. At the level of the study: Indications of both CMV infection and matching HLA type were provided by public TCR beta signatures.

General study results and limits: Cumulative frequency (of public TCR beta family members) identified carriers of CMV plus the relevant HLA. The ex vivo response showed dominance by HLA-C-restricted CMV-specific TCR beta clonotypes.

TCRdb re-derived calls from the reads in MiXCR, one entry per CDR3 protein. The table records about 530,000 distinct CDR3 sequences, about 26% of them present only once. In germline, CDR1 is SGHTA, CDR2 FQGNSA. Between the trimmed V and J ends, which lost 2 bases and 6 bases, there was a span of 13 bases. The CDR3 is 14 amino acids. The sequence came from a human donor in good health (CMV status not recorded). Some clones in this sample may be carry-over from other donors' samples. Sequenced: PBMCs. The genes are TRBV7-2 and TRBJ1-1, with D maybe TRBD1 (5 bases). In nucleotides, the CDR3 is TGTGCCAGCAGCTTAAGGTCAGGGTGGTCTGAAGCTTTCTTT. Its translation is CASSLRSGWSEAFF.